The TCR beta chain described here comes from a study of monozygotic twins with inflammatory bowel disease. A total RNA quantity of around 3,600 ng went into each TCR library. TCRdb re-called the 5' RACE reads and gives one entry per CDR3 protein, without DNA. The sample data list approximately 390,000 distinct CDR3 sequences. This CDR3 comprises 16 residues. The germline V gene encodes CDR1 MDHEN and CDR2 SYDVKM. The clonotype was recovered from a human donor with ulcerative colitis or Crohn's disease, or a healthy co-twin of an affected twin (not recorded which). Specimen: blood. The rearrangement links TRBV28 to TRBJ1-4; with no DNA, the TCRdb D assignment of TRBD1 cannot be verified. CDR3 sequence: CASSLTGLATNEKLFF.